This T cell receptor (beta chain) originates from a study of PD-L1 blockade in urothelial cancer. Study-level information: At 3 weeks (second dose) and 6 weeks after starting treatment, blood was analyzed. Blood-derived samples held a median around 140,000 T cells.

The time point is: peripheral blood 6 weeks after treatment start. Synthetic TCR analog templates were spiked into each PCR. Clones were sequenced by immunoSEQ multiplex PCR, and TCRdb holds only the in-frame ones, with some missing. Of about 51,000 clones listed, approximately 90% are singletons. Germline V gives CDR1 MNHNS, CDR2 SASEGT. This CDR3 spans 13 amino acids. Between the trimmed V and J ends, which lost 7 bases and 4 bases, there was a span of 13 bases. This rearrangement joins TRBV6-1 to TRBJ1-2; a weak D match, TRBD1 (6 bases). Sequencing used PBMCs, obtained around atezolizumab (anti-PD-L1) treatment. This clonotype originated in a man aged 60 to 69 with urothelial cancer. CDR3 residues: CASKIQGGYGYTF. As DNA, the CDR3 is TGTGCCAGCAAGATACAGGGTGGCTATGGCTACACCTTC.